The 12 T cell receptor beta chains in this list originate from one sample, sequenced in a study of identical twins. TCRdb re-derived calls from the 5' RACE reads in MiXCR, one entry per CDR3 protein. This table holds some 730,000 distinct CDR3 sequences, over 15% found once. The same sample was also used in a study of T cells expressing NK-cell markers.

Sequenced material: PBMCs. The source is a woman aged 18-35 years in good health.

The chain employs TRBV20-1 and TRBJ1-2; D possibly corresponds to TRBD1 (5 bases). Trimming left V 1 base short and J 7 bases short, with 7 bases between. This CDR3 spans 11 amino acids. CDR1 and CDR2 (germline): DFQATT, SNEGSKA (reference sequence). CDR3 coding DNA: TGCAGTGCTAGAGGCGGGGGTGGCTACACCTTC. Amino acid sequence: CSARGGGGYTF.

This clonotype was detected a few times. The V call is TRBV5-1, the J call TRBJ1-2, with D unclear. Looked up from germline, CDR1 is SGHRS and CDR2 is YFSETQ. Trimming pared 2 bases from V and 4 bases from J, leaving 24 bases between. There are 18 residues in the CDR3. The CDR3 sequence is CASSFASGLTPPGYGYTF. Here the CDR3 DNA reads TGCGCCAGCAGCTTTGCTTCGGGTCTAACGCCACCCGGCTATGGCTACACCTTC.

The V call is TRBV20-1, the J call TRBJ2-7; the match to TRBD1 covers 8 bases. Germline V gene sequence: CDR1 DFQATT, CDR2 SNEGSKA (reference sequence). This CDR3 has 16 residues. V was clipped by 0 bases and J by 3 bases; unmatched bases: 10. CDR3 residues: CSARDRSAGGIYEQYF. The DNA for the CDR3 is TGCAGTGCTAGAGATCGATCGGCAGGGGGCATCTACGAGCAGTACTTC.

This chain connects TRBV12-3 or TRBV12-4 to TRBJ1-1; 7 bases are shared with TRBD1. Trimming cost V 6 bases and J 5 bases; bases outside gene matches: 9. This CDR3 has 14 amino acids. The CDR3 is CASRQTGMITEAFF. The CDR3 DNA reads as TGTGCCAGCAGACAGACAGGGATGATAACTGAAGCTTTCTTT.

This clonotype appeared a few times. The rearrangement joins TRBV20-1 to TRBJ2-7; a weak D match, TRBD2 (5 bases). CDR1 is DFQATT, CDR2 SNEGSKA, per germline (reference sequence). The length of the CDR3 is 16 residues. The V end lost 0 bases, the J end lost 3 bases, and 18 bases lay between the germline ends. The CDR3: CSARDPRARNLYEQYF. In DNA form, the CDR3 reads TGCAGTGCTAGAGATCCGAGGGCCAGAAACCTCTACGAGCAGTACTTC.

This sequence joins TRBV11-2 and TRBJ2-5, with 7 bases fitting TRBD2. Germline CDR1 and CDR2: SGHAT and FQNNGV. This CDR3 comprises 19 residues. Trimming took 0 bases from V and 4 from J; bases not matched to a gene: 17. The CDR3 DNA is TGTGCCAGCAGCTTAGATGGGGCTAGCGGATCAAGGTCAGGAGAGACCCAGTACTTC. It is translated as CASSLDGASGSRSGETQYF.

The V gene is TRBV7-9, the J gene TRBJ1-2; TRBD1 aligns across 9 bases. The CDR3 is 14 residues long. Germline V lookup: CDR1 SEHNR, CDR2 FQNEAQ (reference sequence). J lost 8 bases, V lost 1 base, and 5 bases had no gene match. CDR3 region: CASSLGGTGPGYTF. Written as DNA, the CDR3 is TGTGCCAGCAGCTTAGGGGGGACAGGGCCCGGCTACACCTTC.

The V gene is TRBV20-1, the J gene TRBJ2-7; 9 bases are a match to TRBD1. V gave up 7 bases and J gave up 1 base; unmatched junction bases: 5. This CDR3 is 13 amino acids long. CDR1 is DFQATT and CDR2 is SNEGSKA in the germline V gene (reference sequence). This chain's CDR3 is CSVLDRGSYEQYF. CDR3 DNA: TGCAGTGTGTTGGACAGGGGATCCTACGAGCAGTACTTC.

This chain connects TRBV12-5 to TRBJ2-5; D remains ambiguous. Trimming took 4 bases from V and 4 from J, leaving 4 bases between them. The CDR3 is made up of 11 amino acids. CDR1 is LGHNT and CDR2 is FRNRAP in the germline V gene. CDR3 amino acids: CASGWGETQYF. The CDR3 bases are TGTGCTAGTGGTTGGGGAGAGACCCAGTACTTC.

To note about this clonotype: With a much larger clone just one base away, this may be a read error. The chain couples TRBV9 to TRBJ2-3; D is perhaps TRBD2 (6 bases). Germline CDR1 is SGDLS and CDR2 is YYNGEE. The CDR3 is 16 amino acids. V dropped 6 bases and J dropped 2 bases, with 19 bases sitting between them. The DNA for the CDR3 is TGTGCCAGCAACGACTTAGCGGAGGAGGTCACAGATACGCAGTATTTT. Amino acids: CASNDLAEEVTDTQYF.

This clonotype was seen only a few times. V gene TRBV6-5 combines with J gene TRBJ2-5; 13 positions agree with TRBD2. Trimming removed 5 bases from V and 5 bases from J; junction bases left unmatched: 8. Germline V gene sequence: CDR1 MNHEY, CDR2 SVGAGI. The CDR3 is 16 residues long. The CDR3 bases are TGTGCCAGCAGTATACTAGCGGGGGGGCCGGAGGAGACCCAGTACTTC. Amino acids: CASSILAGGPEETQYF.

This chain's CDR3 is CASSYSKWTIGSDTQYF. DNA of the CDR3: TGTGCCAGCAGTTACTCGAAGTGGACTATTGGGTCAGATACGCAGTATTTT. V is TRBV6-5 and J is TRBJ2-3, with D possibly matching TRBD2 (6 bases). The CDR3 covers 17 residues. CDR1 and CDR2 (germline): MNHEY, SVGAGI. The V and J ends lost 0 bases and 4 bases respectively, with 17 bases between them.